The present T cell receptor (beta chain) was sequenced within a study of T cells in Graves' hyperthyroidism and ophthalmopathy. Whole-study context: Any treatment followed the collection of peripheral blood at initial diagnosis. General study results and limits: Ophthalmopathy could be told apart from stable hyperthyroidism with a 13 V-J model.

Unmatched junction bases numbered 7, after V lost 2 bases and J lost 3 bases. The CDR3 is 16 residues long. A few counts support this clonotype. What it binds is unknown. The source material, RNA transcripts, was used to amplify TCR beta CDR3 regions. TCR CDR3 regions were first amplified by RT-PCR with HTBI primers. In TCRdb, the multiplex PCR reads were re-called with MiXCR into one record per CDR3 protein. Of about 560,000 distinct CDR3 sequences in the sample, over 15% were seen once. Across 18 months, stable Graves' hyperthyroidism was marked by no progression to ophthalmopathy. Used for diagnoses were clinical symptoms, serum thyroxine and TRAb, thyroid ultrasound and orbital computed tomography.

Specimen: blood. The TCR originated in a woman aged 18-30 years with Graves' hyperthyroidism. The chain recombines TRBV12-3 or TRBV12-4 with TRBJ2-5; 9 bases line up with TRBD2. CDR3 DNA sequence: TGTGCCAGCAGTTTACCCCGGACTAGCGATAAAGAGACCCAGTACTTC. Translating gives CASSLPRTSDKETQYF.